This is a list of T cell receptor beta chains from one sample in a study of early T cells in non-severe SARS-CoV-2 infection. TCRdb re-called the 5' RACE reads with MiXCR, one entry per CDR3 protein. The table shows roughly 58,000 distinct CDR3 sequences, with 5.5% to 7.5% occurring only once. Sequenced: whole blood. The source of these receptors is an adult who was a healthcare worker with PCR-confirmed SARS-CoV-2 infection or an uninfected control (not recorded which). The CDR3 runs from the conserved cysteine through the conserved F or W. The D gene is left open where the match is weak. Rows give clone size only sometimes, using once, few, many, or a class for an expanded clone.

v_call: TRBV11-2; d_call: TRBD1; j_call: TRBJ2-2; clone_size: many; cdr3_nt: TGTGCCAGCAGCCGGACAGGACCGAACACCGGGGAGCTGTTTTTT; cdr3_aa: CASSRTGPNTGELFF
v_call: TRBV19; d_call: NA; j_call: TRBJ1-5; clone_size: many; cdr3_nt: TGTGCCAGTAGCAAAGTAGGGACGGATCAGCCCCAGCATTTT; cdr3_aa: CASSKVGTDQPQHF
v_call: TRBV20-1; d_call: NA; j_call: TRBJ2-5; clone_size: many; cdr3_nt: TGCAGTGCTAGCCCTACTCCAGCGGATTCACAAGAGACCCAGTACTTC; cdr3_aa: CSASPTPADSQETQYF
v_call: TRBV11-2; d_call: TRBD2; j_call: TRBJ2-1; clone_size: NA; cdr3_nt: TGTGCCAGCAGCTTAGGGCTCCAGCGGGGCTACAATGAGCAGTTCTTC; cdr3_aa: CASSLGLQRGYNEQFF
v_call: TRBV6-1; d_call: NA; j_call: TRBJ1-2; clone_size: many; cdr3_nt: TGTGCCAGCAGGTGGCCCTTGGGTGGCTACACCTTC; cdr3_aa: CASRWPLGGYTF
v_call: TRBV28; d_call: TRBD1; j_call: TRBJ1-1; clone_size: many; cdr3_nt: TGTGCCAGCAGGCCGGGACAGTCCAAAACGATCTTT; cdr3_aa: CASRPGQSKTIF
v_call: TRBV12-3/TRBV12-4; d_call: TRBD2; j_call: TRBJ2-1; clone_size: few; cdr3_nt: TGTGCCAGCCGACTAGCGGGGATTTACAATGAGCAGTTCTTC; cdr3_aa: CASRLAGIYNEQFF
v_call: TRBV28; d_call: NA; j_call: TRBJ1-4; clone_size: NA; cdr3_nt: TGTGCCAGCAGTCGCCCAGGGATTTCGAGTAGGAAACTGTTTTTT; cdr3_aa: CASSRPGISSRKLFF
v_call: TRBV18; d_call: TRBD2; j_call: TRBJ2-7; clone_size: many; cdr3_nt: TGTGCCAGCTCACCACCCACTAGCGGGGTTAACCGCGAGCAGTACTTC; cdr3_aa: CASSPPTSGVNREQYF
v_call: TRBV28; d_call: TRBD1; j_call: TRBJ1-5; clone_size: many; cdr3_nt: TGTGCCAGTTTAACGACAGGGCGAGGGGTAAGCAATCAGCCCCAGCATTTT; cdr3_aa: CASLTTGRGVSNQPQHF
v_call: TRBV7-8; d_call: NA; j_call: TRBJ2-7; clone_size: many; cdr3_nt: TGTGCCAGCAGCTTAGATCAGTACGAGCAGTACTTC; cdr3_aa: CASSLDQYEQYF
v_call: TRBV28; d_call: NA; j_call: TRBJ1-1; clone_size: many; cdr3_nt: TGTGCCATCCGCGGCGCAGGCGTTGGCACTGAAGCTTTCTTT; cdr3_aa: CAIRGAGVGTEAFF
v_call: TRBV12-5; d_call: NA; j_call: TRBJ1-2; clone_size: NA; cdr3_nt: TGTGCTAGTGGTTTGGTGGGCTACTTAGAGGGAACTAACTATGGCTACACCTTC; cdr3_aa: CASGLVGYLEGTNYGYTF
v_call: TRBV12-3/TRBV12-4; d_call: NA; j_call: TRBJ1-2; clone_size: many; cdr3_nt: TGTGCCAGCAGTTCCCGCATCGGCGGCTACACCTTC; cdr3_aa: CASSSRIGGYTF
v_call: TRBV12-3/TRBV12-4; d_call: NA; j_call: TRBJ2-3; clone_size: many; cdr3_nt: TGTGCCAGCACGGCGGGGCCCCATGTGGAAGATACGCAGTATTTT; cdr3_aa: CASTAGPHVEDTQYF
v_call: TRBV25-1; d_call: NA; j_call: TRBJ2-5; clone_size: few; cdr3_nt: TGTGCCAGCACCCGAACGGGGACCCAGTACTTC; cdr3_aa: CASTRTGTQYF
v_call: TRBV20-1; d_call: TRBD2; j_call: TRBJ2-5; clone_size: many; cdr3_nt: TGCAGTGCCAGTAGCGGGGGGTACCAAGAGACCCAGTACTTC; cdr3_aa: CSASSGGYQETQYF
v_call: TRBV3-1; d_call: NA; j_call: TRBJ1-2; clone_size: many; cdr3_nt: TGTGCCAGCAGCCAAGGTATCGATGGCTACACCTTC; cdr3_aa: CASSQGIDGYTF
v_call: TRBV6-2/TRBV6-3; d_call: TRBD1; j_call: TRBJ2-2; clone_size: NA; cdr3_nt: TGTGCAAGCAAAAAGTCCCTCTCAGGGGGCGGGGAGCTGTTTTTT; cdr3_aa: CASKKSLSGGGELFF
v_call: TRBV20-1; d_call: NA; j_call: TRBJ2-1; clone_size: few; cdr3_nt: TGCAGTGCTAGAGATTCCGGCAGGCCCCCCAATGAGCAGTTCTTC; cdr3_aa: CSARDSGRPPNEQFF
v_call: TRBV4-3; d_call: NA; j_call: TRBJ1-3; clone_size: many; cdr3_nt: TGCGCCAGCAGCCAGGGTATACAGGGACACTCTGGAAACACCATATATTTT; cdr3_aa: CASSQGIQGHSGNTIYF
v_call: TRBV7-2; d_call: NA; j_call: TRBJ2-7; clone_size: many; cdr3_nt: TGTGCCAGCAGCTTAGTAGCCGTCATGAGCTCCTACGAGCAGTACTTC; cdr3_aa: CASSLVAVMSSYEQYF
v_call: TRBV20-1; d_call: TRBD1; j_call: TRBJ1-5; clone_size: NA; cdr3_nt: TGCAGTGCTTCCTGGACAGGGGGCTTTGGCAATCAGCCCCAGCATTTT; cdr3_aa: CSASWTGGFGNQPQHF
v_call: TRBV6-1; d_call: NA; j_call: TRBJ1-1; clone_size: many; cdr3_nt: TGTGCCAGCAGTGCCGAGGCAGTGAACACTGAAGCTTTCTTT; cdr3_aa: CASSAEAVNTEAFF
v_call: TRBV3-1; d_call: NA; j_call: TRBJ1-6; clone_size: many; cdr3_nt: TGTGCCAGCAGCACCTCCTCAGGCGTATACGGGAATTCACCCCTCCACTTT; cdr3_aa: CASSTSSGVYGNSPLHF
v_call: TRBV19; d_call: NA; j_call: TRBJ2-3; clone_size: many; cdr3_nt: TGTGCCAGTAATGTACCATCGGGGGGCTCAGATACGCAGTATTTT; cdr3_aa: CASNVPSGGSDTQYF
v_call: TRBV27; d_call: TRBD1; j_call: TRBJ1-3; clone_size: many; cdr3_nt: TGTGCCAGCAGCCGAGACAGGGACTCTGGAAACACCATATATTTT; cdr3_aa: CASSRDRDSGNTIYF
v_call: TRBV20-1; d_call: NA; j_call: TRBJ1-4; clone_size: many; cdr3_nt: TGCAGTGCTACTGATCCCATGGGGGGTGAAAAACTGTTTTTT; cdr3_aa: CSATDPMGGEKLFF
v_call: TRBV12-3/TRBV12-4; d_call: NA; j_call: TRBJ1-1; clone_size: few; cdr3_nt: TGTGCCAGCAGTCCGCGGCAGGGAGGGGTGACTGAAGCTTTCTTT; cdr3_aa: CASSPRQGGVTEAFF
v_call: TRBV12-3/TRBV12-4; d_call: NA; j_call: TRBJ1-2; clone_size: many; cdr3_nt: TGTGCCAGCAGCAATACTAACTATGGCTACACCTTC; cdr3_aa: CASSNTNYGYTF
v_call: TRBV5-1; d_call: NA; j_call: TRBJ1-4; clone_size: NA; cdr3_nt: TGCGCCAGCAGCCCTCATTCGGATACGGATGAAAAACTGTTTTTT; cdr3_aa: CASSPHSDTDEKLFF
v_call: TRBV6-1; d_call: NA; j_call: TRBJ2-7; clone_size: many; cdr3_nt: TGTGCCAGCAGTGAAGCTTTGGACAGCACCTACGAGCAGTACTTC; cdr3_aa: CASSEALDSTYEQYF
v_call: TRBV11-3; d_call: NA; j_call: TRBJ2-5; clone_size: NA; cdr3_nt: TGTGCCAGCAGCTTAGAGGGCGGGACAAAAGAGACCCAGTACTTC; cdr3_aa: CASSLEGGTKETQYF
v_call: TRBV11-3; d_call: NA; j_call: TRBJ2-2; clone_size: NA; cdr3_nt: TGTGCCAGCAGCTTAGAACCCGTGAACACCGGGGAGCTGTTTTTT; cdr3_aa: CASSLEPVNTGELFF
v_call: TRBV15; d_call: NA; j_call: TRBJ2-2; clone_size: many; cdr3_nt: TGTGCCACCAGCAGAATCGAGGGGACCGGGGAGCTGTTTTTT; cdr3_aa: CATSRIEGTGELFF
v_call: TRBV7-2; d_call: TRBD1; j_call: TRBJ2-3; clone_size: many; cdr3_nt: TGTGCCAGCAGCGGGACAGGGAGCACAGATACGCAGTATTTT; cdr3_aa: CASSGTGSTDTQYF
v_call: TRBV20-1; d_call: NA; j_call: TRBJ2-2; clone_size: many; cdr3_nt: TGCAGTGCTACCCAGGGCAGGGCGTCCGGGGAGCTGTTTTTT; cdr3_aa: CSATQGRASGELFF
v_call: TRBV30; d_call: NA; j_call: TRBJ1-2; clone_size: many; cdr3_nt: TGTGCCTGGAGCGCCGTCGGCTACACCTTC; cdr3_aa: CAWSAVGYTF
v_call: TRBV14; d_call: NA; j_call: TRBJ1-2; clone_size: NA; cdr3_nt: TGTGCCAGCAGCGCCACAGGGAGTGGCGGCTACACCTTC; cdr3_aa: CASSATGSGGYTF
v_call: TRBV20-1; d_call: TRBD1; j_call: TRBJ2-1; clone_size: many; cdr3_nt: TGCAGTGCATCCGCAGGGGGCATCAACAATGAGCAGTTCTTC; cdr3_aa: CSASAGGINNEQFF
v_call: TRBV7-2; d_call: TRBD1; j_call: TRBJ2-6; clone_size: NA; cdr3_nt: TGTGCCAGCAGCCCAGGGGGCGCTGGGGCCAACGTCCTGACTTTC; cdr3_aa: CASSPGGAGANVLTF
v_call: TRBV12-3/TRBV12-4; d_call: NA; j_call: TRBJ1-5; clone_size: few; cdr3_nt: TGTGCCAGCAGTTTTACTGGCTCTAGCAATCAGCCCCAGCATTTT; cdr3_aa: CASSFTGSSNQPQHF
v_call: TRBV10-3; d_call: TRBD1; j_call: TRBJ2-7; clone_size: many; cdr3_nt: TGTGCCATCAGGGGGACAGGGTCCTACGAGCAGTACTTC; cdr3_aa: CAIRGTGSYEQYF
v_call: TRBV20-1; d_call: NA; j_call: TRBJ2-3; clone_size: many; cdr3_nt: TGCAGTGCTAGAGAGTCGAGGGTCGGGGACACAGATACGCAGTATTTT; cdr3_aa: CSARESRVGDTDTQYF
v_call: TRBV10-3; d_call: NA; j_call: TRBJ1-2; clone_size: many; cdr3_nt: TGTGCCATCAGTGAGTCACCGGGGGCTGATGGCTACACCTTC; cdr3_aa: CAISESPGADGYTF
v_call: TRBV5-4; d_call: NA; j_call: TRBJ2-3; clone_size: many; cdr3_nt: TGTGCCAGCAGCATTCGACAGACCAGCACAGATACGCAGTATTTT; cdr3_aa: CASSIRQTSTDTQYF
v_call: TRBV4-3; d_call: NA; j_call: TRBJ1-2; clone_size: many; cdr3_nt: TGCGCCAGCAGCCAAGATCTTGGGCGGAACTATGGCTACACCTTC; cdr3_aa: CASSQDLGRNYGYTF
v_call: TRBV7-3; d_call: NA; j_call: TRBJ2-1; clone_size: NA; cdr3_nt: TGTGCCAGCAGCTCCTCCATGGGGGAAGGTTACAATGAGCAGTTCTTC; cdr3_aa: CASSSSMGEGYNEQFF
v_call: TRBV9; d_call: NA; j_call: TRBJ2-7; clone_size: medium-sized; cdr3_nt: TGTGCCAGCAGCGCCCAGGGGACATTCTCCTACGAGCAGTACTTC; cdr3_aa: CASSAQGTFSYEQYF
v_call: TRBV10-2; d_call: TRBD1; j_call: TRBJ2-7; clone_size: few; cdr3_nt: TGCGCCACCCGACAGGGGAGCTACGAGCAGTACTTC; cdr3_aa: CATRQGSYEQYF
v_call: TRBV11-2; d_call: NA; j_call: TRBJ2-3; clone_size: few; cdr3_nt: TGTGCCAGCAGCGCTAACCGGGGCGTTTTGGATACGCAGTATTTT; cdr3_aa: CASSANRGVLDTQYF
v_call: TRBV6-5; d_call: NA; j_call: TRBJ2-3; clone_size: NA; cdr3_nt: TGTGCCAGCGCGGGTAGCCGTGGGCGAACGCAGTATTTT; cdr3_aa: CASAGSRGRTQYF
v_call: TRBV20-1; d_call: NA; j_call: TRBJ1-1; clone_size: many; cdr3_nt: TGCAGTGCTAGAGTCCGGCAAGAAAACACTGAAGCTTTCTTT; cdr3_aa: CSARVRQENTEAFF